These T cell receptor beta chains were read from a single sample in a study of blood T cell repertoires in COVID-19. The assay was immunoSEQ multiplex PCR, and TCRdb's table has in-frame clones only and misses some. The repertoire holds fewer than 200,000 clones, around 90% seen once, with approximately 2.1% in the top ten. Material: peripheral blood. Every receptor here comes from a middle-aged man who had recovered from COVID-19. The CDR3 runs from the conserved cysteine through the conserved F or W. The D gene is left open where the match is weak. Size tells how often a clone was seen (once, few, many) or the class of an expanded clone, and some rows leave it out.

clone_size | cdr3_length | j_call | v_call | d_call | cdr3_aa | cdr3_nt
. | 14 | TRBJ1-3 | TRBV9 | . | CASTPRGSGNTIYF | TGTGCCAGCACCCCCAGGGGCTCTGGAAACACCATATATTTT
few | 14 | TRBJ1-5 | TRBV5-1 | . | CASSPQGSGEPQHF | TGCGCCAGCAGCCCTCAGGGGAGTGGGGAGCCCCAGCATTTT
. | 13 | TRBJ2-1 | TRBV2 | . | CASSPLGLPEQFF | TGTGCCAGCAGTCCCTTGGGGCTACCCGAGCAGTTCTTC
. | 14 | TRBJ1-2 | TRBV7-2 | TRBD1 | CASSLGQGVSGYTF | TGTGCCAGCAGCTTAGGACAGGGAGTAAGCGGCTACACCTTC
. | 16 | TRBJ2-1 | TRBV10-3 | . | CAISESEGPSYNEQFF | TGTGCCATCAGTGAGTCTGAGGGCCCCTCCTACAATGAGCAGTTCTTC
. | 13 | TRBJ2-1 | TRBV7-2 | TRBD1 | CASSSTGRNEQFF | TGTGCCAGCAGCTCGACAGGGAGAAATGAGCAGTTCTTC
. | 13 | TRBJ2-7 | TRBV27 | . | CASSFRGPYEQYF | TGTGCCAGCAGCTTCAGGGGTCCCTACGAGCAGTACTTC
. | 13 | TRBJ2-2 | TRBV6-5 | TRBD1 | CASGTGKPGELFF | TGTGCCTCCGGGACAGGGAAGCCCGGGGAGCTGTTTTTT
. | 15 | TRBJ1-5 | TRBV15 | . | CATSLEGYSNQPQHF | TGTGCCACCTCCTTGGAGGGGTATAGCAATCAGCCCCAGCATTTT
. | 13 | TRBJ2-4 | TRBV7-2 | . | CASSWQGKNIQYF | TGTGCCAGCAGCTGGCAGGGTAAAAACATTCAGTACTTC
. | 12 | TRBJ1-3 | TRBV15 | . | CATRSSGNTIYF | TGTGCCACCAGGAGCTCTGGAAACACCATATATTTT
. | 17 | TRBJ2-1 | TRBV7-3 | TRBD2 | CASSSDPASGGVNEQFF | TGTGCCAGCAGCTCCGACCCGGCTAGCGGGGGGGTGAATGAGCAGTTCTTC
. | 16 | TRBJ1-6 | TRBV6-5 | . | CASSLITVEDNSPLHF | TGTGCCAGCAGTTTAATCACAGTGGAAGATAATTCACCCCTCCACTTT
. | 12 | TRBJ2-7 | TRBV12-3/TRBV12-4 | . | CASRTGAYEQYF | TGTGCCAGCAGAACGGGAGCCTACGAGCAGTACTTC
once | 16 | TRBJ2-4 | TRBV7-2 | TRBD1 | CASSPRTGLAKNIQYF | TGTGCCAGCAGCCCTCGGACAGGCCTAGCCAAAAACATTCAGTACTTC
. | 15 | TRBJ1-5 | TRBV19 | TRBD1 | CASSFRQGGVQPQHF | TGTGCCAGTAGTTTTCGACAGGGTGGGGTTCAGCCCCAGCATTTT
. | 13 | TRBJ1-1 | TRBV19 | . | CASKDGRRDEAFF | TGTGCCAGTAAAGACGGACGGAGGGATGAAGCTTTCTTT
. | 14 | TRBJ2-1 | TRBV11-2 | TRBD2 | CASSSRDYYNEQFF | TGTGCCAGCAGCTCCCGGGACTACTACAATGAGCAGTTCTTC
. | 17 | TRBJ2-1 | TRBV19 | . | CASSRAGGGGRNNEQFF | TGTGCCAGTAGTCGAGCTGGAGGAGGTGGGCGGAACAATGAGCAGTTCTTC
. | 14 | TRBJ2-2 | TRBV29-1 | TRBD1 | CSATRGLGTGELFF | TGCAGCGCTACCAGGGGGCTCGGCACCGGGGAGCTGTTTTTT
. | 15 | TRBJ2-2 | TRBV7-3 | TRBD1 | CASSSRTGDTGELFF | TGTGCCAGCAGCTCCCGGACAGGGGACACCGGGGAGCTGTTTTTT
. | 14 | TRBJ2-7 | TRBV4-1 | TRBD1 | CASSQRTGAYEQYF | TGCGCCAGCAGCCAGAGGACAGGGGCCTACGAGCAGTACTTC
. | 15 | TRBJ2-1 | TRBV4-3 | TRBD2 | CASSQDSGGYNEQFF | TGCGCCAGCAGCCAAGACAGCGGGGGTTACAATGAGCAGTTCTTC
. | 19 | TRBJ2-1 | TRBV30 | . | CAWSPTGVASLGPYNEQFF | TGTGCCTGGAGTCCTACGGGGGTCGCGTCCCTAGGCCCCTACAATGAGCAGTTCTTC
. | 16 | TRBJ2-1 | TRBV5-1 | TRBD2 | CASRRGLAGGPDEQFF | TGCGCCAGCAGGAGGGGACTAGCGGGAGGGCCGGATGAGCAGTTCTTC
. | 14 | TRBJ1-2 | TRBV5-4 | TRBD1 | CASSGRDRYYGYTF | TGTGCCAGCAGCGGCCGGGACAGATACTATGGCTACACCTTC
once | 15 | TRBJ2-7 | TRBV11-1 | TRBD2 | CASSLEGLVTYEQYF | TGTGCCAGCAGCTTAGAGGGACTAGTCACCTACGAGCAGTACTTC
. | 13 | TRBJ2-3 | TRBV18 | . | CASSPIGGDTQYF | TGTGCCAGCTCACCAATCGGTGGAGATACGCAGTATTTT
. | 13 | TRBJ2-7 | TRBV5-4 | TRBD2 | CASSEGLAGEQYF | TGTGCCAGCAGCGAAGGACTAGCGGGCGAGCAGTACTTC
. | 14 | TRBJ1-5 | TRBV10-3 | . | CAISERGRNQPQHF | TGTGCCATCAGTGAGAGGGGCAGAAATCAGCCCCAGCATTTT
. | 15 | TRBJ1-3 | TRBV9 | TRBD1 | CASSPTGGTGNTIYF | TGTGCCAGCAGCCCTACAGGGGGCACGGGAAACACCATATATTTT